The next 5 T cell receptor beta chains were all read from a single sample in a study of graft-versus-host responses after intestinal transplantation. The repertoire was sequenced with immunoSEQ multiplex PCR; TCRdb's copy has only in-frame clones and lacks some. The table includes tens of thousands of clones, roughly 85% detected once. The specimen comprised PBMCs, sampled approximately 460 days after intestinal transplantation. Receptors originate from a human patient who received an intestinal transplant, so some T cells may come from the graft donor.

Here the CDR3 reads CASSLGTSALTDTQYF. The CDR3 DNA sequence: TGCGCCAGCAGCTTGGGGACTAGCGCCCTCACAGATACGCAGTATTTT. The rearrangement joins TRBV5-1 to TRBJ2-3; 9 bases align to TRBD2. The CDR3 spans 16 residues. Germline CDR1 and CDR2: SGHRS and YFSETQ. V trimming: 0 bases; J trimming: 2 bases; junction bases outside the gene matches: 4. Variable domain in full (rest from reference TRBV5-1 and TRBJ2-3): KAGVTQTPRYLIKTRGQQVTLSCSPISGHRSVSWYQQTPGQGLQFLFEYFSETQRNKGNFPGRFSGRQFSNSRSEMNVSTLELGDSALYLCASSLGTSALTDTQYFGPGTRLTVL.

This clone showed up just once. This chain's CDR3 is CASSFRGRDQPQHF. Here the CDR3 DNA reads TGTGCCAGCAGTTTCAGGGGGAGAGATCAGCCCCAGCATTTT. J is TRBJ1-5 and V is TRBV27; 7 nucleotides align to TRBD1. V lost 3 bases, J lost 5 bases, and 4 bases stayed unmatched. CDR3 size: 14 residues. Germline loops: CDR1 MNHEY, CDR2 SMNVEV (reference sequence).

The rearrangement joins TRBV19 to TRBJ2-7, with 7 bases lining up with TRBD1. The CDR3 length is 13 residues. The J segment lost 4 bases and the V segment lost 6 bases, leaving 6 bases of the junction unmatched. Germline V gene sequence: CDR1 LNHDA, CDR2 SQIVND (reference sequence). The CDR3 sequence: CASSSGTAYEQYF. The CDR3 DNA reads TGTGCCAGTAGCTCCGGGACAGCATACGAGCAGTACTTC.

The chain couples TRBV5-4 to TRBJ2-3; TRBD2 aligns across 14 bases. Germline V gene sequence: CDR1 SGHNT, CDR2 YYREEE (reference sequence). This CDR3 has 16 residues. After removal of 4 bases from V and 3 bases from J, the junction contained 4 bases not matched to a gene. The CDR3 spells CASSTGLAGATDTQYF. The CDR3 bases are TGTGCCAGCAGCACGGGACTAGCGGGAGCTACAGATACGCAGTATTTT.

This clone was detected only a few times. The chain has TRBV7-2 and TRBJ2-7; possibly TRBD1 or TRBD2 for D (5 bases each). This CDR3 contains 17 residues. Germline CDR1 SGHTA, CDR2 FQGNSA. Trimming shortened V by 8 bases and J by 1 base, and 24 bases separated the two germline ends. The CDR3 here is CASYGVSERDGSYEQYF. The CDR3 DNA sequence: TGTGCCAGCTATGGGGTCAGCGAAAGGGACGGATCCTACGAGCAGTACTTC.